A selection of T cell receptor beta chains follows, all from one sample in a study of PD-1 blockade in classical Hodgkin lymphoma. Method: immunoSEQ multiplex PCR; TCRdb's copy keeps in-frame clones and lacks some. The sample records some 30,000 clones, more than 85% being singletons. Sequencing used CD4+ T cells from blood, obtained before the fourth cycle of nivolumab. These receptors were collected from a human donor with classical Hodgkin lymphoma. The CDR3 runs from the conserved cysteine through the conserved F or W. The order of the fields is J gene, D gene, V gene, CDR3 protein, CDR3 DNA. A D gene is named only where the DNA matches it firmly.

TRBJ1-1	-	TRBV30	CASSEGGFIVHTEAFF	TGTGCCTCATCGGAGGGGGGCTTTATAGTACACACTGAAGCTTTCTTT
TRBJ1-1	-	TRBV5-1	CASSLVTAAMNTEAFF	TGCGCCAGCAGCTTGGTGACGGCAGCCATGAACACTGAAGCTTTCTTT
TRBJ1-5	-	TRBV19	CASRLDRWINQPQHF	TGTGCCAGTAGATTAGACAGGTGGATAAATCAGCCCCAGCATTTT
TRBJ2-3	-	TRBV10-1	CASSESAGLSPTDTQYF	TGCGCCAGCAGTGAGTCCGCTGGACTATCACCCACAGATACGCAGTATTTT
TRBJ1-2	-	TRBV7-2	CASSFPGTDYGYTF	TGTGCCAGCAGCTTCCCGGGTACCGACTATGGCTACACCTTC
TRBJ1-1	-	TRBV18	CASSPQENTEAFF	TGTGCCAGCTCACCACAAGAGAACACTGAAGCTTTCTTT
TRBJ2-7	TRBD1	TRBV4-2	CASSQVTGVYEQYF	TGTGCCAGCAGCCAAGTAACAGGGGTGTACGAGCAGTACTTC
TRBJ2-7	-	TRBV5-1	CASRPRAESPYEQYF	TGCGCCAGCAGGCCTAGAGCGGAGTCCCCTTACGAGCAGTACTTC
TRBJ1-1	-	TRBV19	CASSMVTEAFF	TGTGCCAGTAGTATGGTGACTGAAGCTTTCTTT
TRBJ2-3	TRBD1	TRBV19	CASSPGQARTDTQYF	TGTGCCAGTAGTCCCGGACAGGCCCGCACAGATACGCAGTATTTT
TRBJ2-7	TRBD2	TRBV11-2	CASTTGPTSGSRFSYEQYF	TGTGCCAGCACCACCGGCCCGACTAGCGGGAGCCGTTTCTCCTACGAGCAGTACTTC
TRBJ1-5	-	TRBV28	CASSFTGSYQPQHF	TGTGCCAGCAGTTTCACAGGGTCCTATCAGCCCCAGCATTTT
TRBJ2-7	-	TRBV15	CATSMDRVYEQYF	TGTGCCACCAGCATGGACAGAGTCTACGAGCAGTACTTC
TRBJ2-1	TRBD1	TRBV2	CASKRGTGGYNEQFF	TGTGCCAGCAAGAGAGGGACAGGGGGCTACAATGAGCAGTTCTTC
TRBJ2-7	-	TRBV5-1	CASSLAGGSGYEQYF	TGCGCCAGCAGCTTGGCTGGGGGGAGCGGCTACGAGCAGTACTTC
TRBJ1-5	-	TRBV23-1	CASSQPSGGAGNQPQHF	TGCGCCAGCAGTCAACCTTCTGGTGGGGCGGGCAATCAGCCCCAGCATTTT
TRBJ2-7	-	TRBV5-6	CASSLGQPVYEQYF	TGTGCCAGCAGCTTGGGACAGCCGGTGTACGAGCAGTACTTC